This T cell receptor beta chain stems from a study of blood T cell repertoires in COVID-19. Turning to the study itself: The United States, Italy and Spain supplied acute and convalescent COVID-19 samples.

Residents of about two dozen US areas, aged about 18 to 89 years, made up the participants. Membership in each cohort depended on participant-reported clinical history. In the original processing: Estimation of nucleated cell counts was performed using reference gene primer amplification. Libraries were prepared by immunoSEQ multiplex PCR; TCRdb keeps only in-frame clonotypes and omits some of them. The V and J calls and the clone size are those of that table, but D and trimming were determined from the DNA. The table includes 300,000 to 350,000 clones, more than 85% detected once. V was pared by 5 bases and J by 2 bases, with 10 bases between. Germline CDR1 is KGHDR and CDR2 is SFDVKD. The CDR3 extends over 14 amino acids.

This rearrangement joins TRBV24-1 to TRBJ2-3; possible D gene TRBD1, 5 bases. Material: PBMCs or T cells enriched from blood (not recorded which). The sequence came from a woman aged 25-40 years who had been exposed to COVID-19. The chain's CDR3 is CATSGFRVTDTQYF. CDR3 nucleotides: TGTGCCACCAGTGGGTTCAGGGTCACAGATACGCAGTATTTT.